This T cell receptor beta chain was captured in a study of cytomegalovirus exposure and HLA in healthy donors (dated by TCRdb to the late 2010s). At the level of the whole study: In an earlier analysis of 587 of the donors, around 300 Gb of sequence data and 90 million to 120 million unique TCR beta sequences from 150 million to 200 million T cells were reported. Approximately 330 gigabases of sequencing data and about 92 million unique TCR sequences made up an early release that covered several hundred HLA-typed donors. Of the 300 to 450 genotyped donors, 70% to 90% were placed in the genetic ancestry cluster associated with self-reported Caucasian donors. The study was designed to test whether signatures of past pathogen exposure could be identified by cataloging public T cell receptors. The T cell repertoires of some 700 subjects were profiled by immunosequencing and related to cytomegalovirus serostatus. A separate validation cohort of 100 to 150 different subjects was used in addition to the roughly 670-subject first cohort. To predict cytomegalovirus infection status, the study brought together high-throughput TCR immunosequencing, statistical association of individual TCRs with disease status, and machine learning. In a later analysis, previously published TCR beta repertoires from roughly 710 donors were re-analyzed and high-resolution HLA genotyping was added so that TCR occurrence patterns could be studied. Rather than using new phenotypic data, the later analysis identified candidate immune exposures from TCR beta sequences and from how often those sequences occurred across donors. To decide whether each TCR beta V gene segment behaved as functional or pseudogenic, an earlier analysis of some 570 of the donors relied on high-throughput TCR beta sequencing. Donor age, sex, ethnicity and CMV serostatus were collected together with the repertoire data. A later genetic analysis took genome-wide SNP genotypes for about 65% of the roughly 670 donors and used that subset as a discovery cohort. Every discovery cohort repertoire had been produced on one sequencing platform. Class I and class II HLA loci were covered by the typing at four-digit resolution. The number of typed donors differed by locus: about 620-640 for A, B, C, DRB1 and DQB1; roughly 510 for DQA1; approximately 600 for DPA1; and 450 to 480 for DPB1. A handful of DR-DQ haplotypes were treated as single units for association and clustering because of strong linkage in the cohort. On average, about 200,000 unique TCR beta nucleotide sequences were sequenced per donor among 398 genotyped donors of the cohort, with roughly 19% of those sequences being non-productive.

The library was made by the immunoSEQ multiplex PCR assay. A mixture of 60 forward primers for TCR Vbeta segments and 13 reverse primers for TCR Jbeta segments was used in the multiplex PCR. The CDR3 region of rearranged TCR beta genes was amplified from genomic DNA by a multiplex PCR assay. The amplified TCR beta libraries were sequenced on the Illumina HiSeq System as 87-base-pair reads. The authors' analysis ran thus. In a later analysis, tens of millions of unique TCR beta chains were counted across the roughly 610 repertoires, and roughly 10 million of these chains were shared by at least two donors. Raw reads were error-corrected and collapsed into unique sequences with a nearest-neighbor algorithm that merged closely related sequences to remove PCR and sequencing errors. To assign V, D and J gene segments, CDR3 sequences were aligned to IMGT reference sequences. For a sequence to be retained, a match of at least six nucleotides was required to both a V gene segment and a J gene segment. A rearrangement counted as productive if the CDR3 had no stop codons and remained in frame with V and J, and every other rearrangement counted as non-productive. CDR3 was defined according to IMGT convention as the region running from the second conserved V-encoded cysteine to the conserved J-encoded phenylalanine. Sequences without an unambiguous match to a single V gene segment were excluded from the earlier analysis of several hundred of the donors. In an earlier analysis of around 590 of the donors, a V segment was called functional when productive rearrangements were above 56.7%, and segregating when the standard deviation between donors exceeded 5%. A statistical classification framework was built to diagnose cytomegalovirus status from the catalog of TCR beta chain sequences. In a later analysis, V and J genes were assigned by comparing TCR nucleotide sequences against IMGT/GENE-DB human TR gene sequences. A later analysis assigned CDR3 sequences and most-parsimonious VDJ recombination scenarios with the TCRdist pipeline. In a later analysis, each TCR beta chain was defined by its CDR3 amino acid sequence together with its V-gene family, and reads lacking a unique V-gene family were excluded. As a way to deal with suspected cross-contamination and a sequencing artifact, a later analysis dropped hundreds of nucleotide sequences that were highly shared and had low generation probability. In a later analysis, a clonal expansion index for each public chain was calculated from normalized within-repertoire ranks of inferred template counts. Generation probabilities in a later analysis came from a VDJ recombination model fitted to out-of-frame rearrangements, and those results were checked against IGoR. In a later analysis, TCR-TCR, TCR-HLA and TCR-CMV co-occurrence was scored with hypergeometric tests, and a repertoire-size bias correction was applied to TCR pairs. A later analysis estimated false discovery rates by permuting HLA or CMV assignments 20 times. In a later analysis, co-occurring TCRs were grouped with DBSCAN, and TCRdist sequence similarity was added when clustering was performed within HLA-allele-positive subsets. Repertoires with fewer than 30,000 or more than 120,000 public chains were left out of co-occurrence clustering, as were about 5 repertoires with anomalous nucleotide sharing. In its TCRdb copy, this immuneACCESS table keeps in-frame sequences only and misses some clones. Where compared with another copy, unresolved V genes explain less than half of these, and the others have no known cause. The V and J calls and the clone size are those of that table, but D and trimming were determined from the DNA. The sample includes 200,000 to 250,000 clones, with 70% to 80% observed a single time. The ten largest clones add up to 0.22% of the sample.

Overall results and qualifications from the work: The 87-base-pair reads could not distinguish some IMGT-functional V segments, including TRBV6-2 and TRBV6-3, so those segments were excluded. Presence/absence analyses assumed roughly uniform sequencing depth across donors, an assumption that may not hold. Because counts were too low, approximately 15 rarely observed V segments, including chromosome 9 orphons, were excluded from the earlier analysis of some 540 of the donors. A later genetic analysis reported fewer N-insertions in productive TCRs among donors in an Asian-associated ancestry cluster than the 666-donor mean. A later analysis found that HLA-associated TCR beta chains were more clonally expanded and had lower generation probabilities than equally common non-associated chains. Assigning TCR associations to individual alleles was difficult when HLA alleles, especially DR and DQ, strongly co-occurred. A further reported finding was that TCR beta sequences accurately predicted the HLA-A and HLA-B alleles for most subjects in the first cohort. In both the original and validation cohorts, the classifier was reported to diagnose cytomegalovirus status with high specificity and sensitivity. Linkage disequilibrium might explain the correlated functional status among segregating V segments, but an unknown experimental factor could not be ruled out. A later analysis reported that several top co-occurrence clusters appeared linked to parvovirus B19, influenza, CMV and Epstein-Barr virus. In vitro tests confirmed that a few of the cytomegalovirus-associated TCR beta chains recognize cytomegalovirus antigens. A group of highly shared sequence variants was considered likely to be a technical artifact of the sequencing pipeline. Because some donors lacked HLA typing at each locus, the association tests relied only on the typed subset. V-gene and J-gene trimming of TCR beta chains was associated with a missense DCLRE1C variant in a later genetic analysis, and the association was replicated in an independent cohort. The study gave a list of some 150 TCR beta chains associated with cytomegalovirus. The authors suggested that the approach could potentially be generalized to other disease states and immunological phenotypes. According to a later analysis, most CMV-associated TCR beta chains appeared to be HLA-restricted, and the HLA associations seemed to be driven largely by CMV exposure. In a later analysis, the rate of TCR association differed among HLA loci, with DRB1 alleles having the most associated TCRs and HLA-C alleles having the fewest. In an earlier analysis of 587 of the donors, most TCR beta V segments appeared in productive rearrangements about 87% or about 30% of the time, broadly matching IMGT annotations. CMV serostatus was the only immune exposure information available for the cohort. Only TCR beta chains were sequenced in this cohort, and the absence of alpha or paired-chain data limited detectable features. Most TCR sequences were observed very rarely across donors, whereas some public TCRs were present in many individuals. At a false discovery rate of 0.05, a later analysis linked some 17,000 TCR beta sequences to specific HLA alleles.

The cohort comprised around 700 healthy bone marrow donors. At the time of sampling, every cohort member was nominally healthy, though immune exposures that went unrecorded were likely present. The donor tested CMV seronegative, placing the donor among the approximately 400 seronegative members of the cohort. A peripheral blood sample was provided by each donor, and peripheral blood mononuclear cells were used for TCR beta sequencing. Genomic DNA extraction from the blood cell samples was performed with the Qiagen DNeasy Blood Extraction Kit. The CDR3 covers 11 residues, taking in both the cysteine and the phenylalanine. The kept DNA is CDR3 alone, 33 bases in frame from the first base. V and J lose 5 bases and 0 bases, and a span of 2 bases separates them. CDR1 and CDR2 are drawn from the germline V gene (reference sequence): SEHNR, FQNEAQ. Remarks on this clone: Its cognate antigen has yet to be identified. Qualities for individual bases were not recorded, and no much larger clone is one base off.

The sample comprised PBMCs. This TCR came from a girl aged 2 to 9 in good health and CMV-seronegative. This sequence uses TRBV7-9 and TRBJ2-7, with the D gene not clear enough to name. The CDR3 is CASSHSYEQYF. In nucleotide form, the sequence is TGTGCCAGCAGCCACTCCTACGAGCAGTACTTC.